The following is a T cell receptor beta chain sequence with its context. Its specificity is unknown. The CDR3 contains 16 residues. CDR1 SGHTA and CDR2 FQGTGA come from the germline V gene. The trim removed 1 base at V and 3 bases at J, leaving 6 bases unmatched. This entry comes from a study of shared clonotypes between healthy human individuals. Whole-study findings and limits: Several donors held about 5% of naive CD4 clonotypes in common.

Assay used: immunoSEQ multiplex PCR; TCRdb lists only in-frame clones, some missing. The repertoire includes approximately 400,000 clones, 90% to 97% of them detected once, and 0.32% sits in the top ten. The V call is TRBV7-3, the J call TRBJ2-3; 8 bases agree with TRBD1. Material for sequencing was memory CD8+ T cells sorted from blood. As for subset: CD45RO+ cells pooled with CCR7-negative TemRA cells. The clonotype was recovered from a young man in good health. The CDR3 DNA sequence: TGTGCCAGCAGCTTAAGGCCAGGGGGCGGAACAGATACGCAGTATTTT. As protein: CASSLRPGGGTDTQYF.